This paragraph reports one T cell receptor beta chain. This entry comes from a study of blood T cell repertoires in COVID-19. Germline assignment: CDR1 GTSNPN and CDR2 SVGIG (reference sequence). Trimming at V came to 2 bases and at J to 3 bases, leaving 5 bases not matched to a gene. The CDR3 loop spans 14 amino acids. TCRdb's table, derived via immunoSEQ multiplex PCR, lists solely in-frame clones and lacks some. The table records about 60,000 clones, around 89% of them present only once. The sequence was collected from a man between 60 and 70 years old with acute or convalescent COVID-19. The sequencing sample was made of peripheral blood. This rearrangement joins TRBV30 to TRBJ1-1; 8 positions agree with TRBD1. DNA for the CDR3: TGTGCCTGGAGTAAGACAGGGGTACACACTGAAGCTTTCTTT. Protein sequence: CAWSKTGVHTEAFF.